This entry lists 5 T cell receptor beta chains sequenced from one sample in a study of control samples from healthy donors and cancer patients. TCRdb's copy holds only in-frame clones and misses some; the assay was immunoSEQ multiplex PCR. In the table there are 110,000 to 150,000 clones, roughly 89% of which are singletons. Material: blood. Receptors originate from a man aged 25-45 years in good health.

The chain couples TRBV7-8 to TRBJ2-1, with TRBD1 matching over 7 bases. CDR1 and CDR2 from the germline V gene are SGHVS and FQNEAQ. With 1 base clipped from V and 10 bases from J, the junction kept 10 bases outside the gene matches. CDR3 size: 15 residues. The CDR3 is CASSLDRGPSREQFF. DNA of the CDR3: TGTGCCAGCAGCTTAGACAGGGGCCCCTCGAGAGAGCAGTTCTTC.

CDR3 region: CASSLDGRGRGQPQHF. In DNA, the CDR3 is TGCGCCAGCAGCTTGGATGGCAGGGGGCGCGGTCAGCCCCAGCATTTT. The chain uses TRBV5-1 and TRBJ1-5; 8 bases match TRBD1. The trim removed 0 bases at V and 6 bases at J, leaving 8 bases unmatched. The CDR3 has 16 amino acids. CDR1 and CDR2 (germline): SGHRS, YFSETQ.

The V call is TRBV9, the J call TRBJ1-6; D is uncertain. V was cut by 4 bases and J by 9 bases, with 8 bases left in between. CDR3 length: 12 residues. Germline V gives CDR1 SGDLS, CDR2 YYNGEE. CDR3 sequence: CASSRRSSPLHF. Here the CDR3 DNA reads TGTGCCAGCAGCCGGAGATCTTCACCCCTCCACTTT.

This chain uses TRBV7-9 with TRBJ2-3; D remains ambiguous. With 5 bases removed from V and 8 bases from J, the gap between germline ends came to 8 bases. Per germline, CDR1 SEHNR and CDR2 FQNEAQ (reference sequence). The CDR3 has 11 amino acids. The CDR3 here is CASSPPSTQYF. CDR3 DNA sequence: TGTGCCAGCAGCCCCCCAAGTACGCAGTATTTT.

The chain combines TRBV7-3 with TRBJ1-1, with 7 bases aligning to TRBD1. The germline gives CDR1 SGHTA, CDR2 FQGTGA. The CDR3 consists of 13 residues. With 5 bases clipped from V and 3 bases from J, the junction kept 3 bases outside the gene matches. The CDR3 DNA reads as TGTGCCAGCAGCCGAACAGGGGACACTGAAGCTTTCTTT. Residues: CASSRTGDTEAFF.